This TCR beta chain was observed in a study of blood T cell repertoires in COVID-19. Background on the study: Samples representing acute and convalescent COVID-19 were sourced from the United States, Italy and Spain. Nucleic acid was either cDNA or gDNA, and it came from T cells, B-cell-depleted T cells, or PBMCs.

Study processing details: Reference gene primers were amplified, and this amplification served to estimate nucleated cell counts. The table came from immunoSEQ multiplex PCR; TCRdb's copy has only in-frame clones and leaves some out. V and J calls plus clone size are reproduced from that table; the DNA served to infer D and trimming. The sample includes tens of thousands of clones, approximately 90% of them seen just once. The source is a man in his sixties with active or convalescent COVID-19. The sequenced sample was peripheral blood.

The CDR3 nucleotides are TGTGCCAGCAGCTTAACGGAGGTCGGGGAGCTGTTTTTT. Amino acid sequence: CASSLTEVGELFF. The chain is built from TRBV7-3 and TRBJ2-2; tentatively, D is TRBD2 (5 bases). Germline V gene data show CDR1 as SGHTA and CDR2 as FQGTGA. V lost 0 bases to trimming and J lost 7 bases, with 6 bases between them. The CDR3 is 13 amino acids.